A selection of T cell receptor beta chains follows, all from one sample in a study of early T cells in non-severe SARS-CoV-2 infection. TCRdb re-called the 5' RACE reads through MiXCR, storing one row per CDR3 protein. The sample shows about 100,000 distinct CDR3 sequences, around 14% of them seen only once. The sample taken for sequencing was whole blood. The source of these receptors is an adult who was a healthcare worker with PCR-confirmed SARS-CoV-2 infection or an uninfected control (not recorded which). CDR3s include the opening cysteine and the closing phenylalanine or tryptophan. A D gene is named only where the DNA matches it firmly. Some rows mark clone size as missing; the rest say once, few, many or name a class of expanded clone.

D	V	J	size	CDR3	DNA
TRBD2	TRBV29-1	TRBJ2-7	many	CSVDLGRGSSYEQYF	TGCAGCGTTGATTTGGGGCGCGGGAGCTCCTACGAGCAGTACTTC
NA	TRBV5-1	TRBJ2-3	few	CASSFGALGTDTQYF	TGCGCCAGCAGCTTTGGGGCCCTGGGCACAGATACGCAGTATTTT
TRBD1	TRBV20-1	TRBJ2-3	NA	CSARGQGGITDTQYF	TGCAGTGCTAGAGGACAGGGTGGGATTACAGATACGCAGTATTTT
NA	TRBV6-2/TRBV6-3	TRBJ1-3	few	CASSRGNTIYF	TGTGCCAGCAGCCGCGGAAACACCATATATTTT
NA	TRBV4-1	TRBJ1-3	many	CASSQGGARTSGNTIYF	TGCGCCAGCAGCCAGGGGGGGGCGCGAACCTCTGGAAACACCATATATTTT
TRBD2	TRBV10-3	TRBJ2-3	many	CAISGAGGQTDTQYF	TGTGCCATCAGTGGAGCGGGGGGGCAGACAGATACGCAGTATTTT
NA	TRBV12-3/TRBV12-4	TRBJ1-5	few	CASSSYGGSNQPQHF	TGTGCCAGCAGTTCTTACGGGGGTAGCAATCAGCCCCAGCATTTT
NA	TRBV28	TRBJ1-2	NA	CASFQRRGYTF	TGTGCCAGTTTCCAGAGGAGAGGCTACACCTTC
TRBD1	TRBV6-5	TRBJ1-2	NA	CASSYGTGGYGYTF	TGTGCCAGCAGTTACGGGACAGGGGGATATGGCTACACCTTC
NA	TRBV20-1	TRBJ1-1	many	CSARLDSRDTEAFF	TGCAGTGCTAGACTCGACAGCCGGGACACTGAAGCTTTCTTT
NA	TRBV27	TRBJ1-3	NA	CASSTTRGFWNTIYF	TGTGCCAGCAGTACAACTAGGGGGTTTTGGAACACCATATATTTT
TRBD2	TRBV7-8	TRBJ2-1	many	CASSSRPTSGGAYEQFF	TGTGCCAGCAGCTCGAGGCCAACTAGCGGGGGGGCCTATGAGCAGTTCTTC
TRBD2	TRBV4-2	TRBJ2-1	NA	CASSQDRLAGGANEQFF	TGTGCCAGCAGCCAAGATCGACTAGCGGGGGGGGCCAATGAGCAGTTCTTC
NA	TRBV19	TRBJ2-4	few	CASSIPQGLKNIQYF	TGTGCCAGTAGTATCCCCCAGGGCCTGAAAAACATTCAGTACTTC
NA	TRBV14	TRBJ2-7	few	CASSLPGTSYEQYF	TGTGCCAGCAGTCTACCTGGGACTTCCTACGAGCAGTACTTC
NA	TRBV6-5	TRBJ1-3	NA	CASSLEGSTGNTIYF	TGTGCCAGCAGTTTAGAGGGTTCCACTGGAAACACCATATATTTT
TRBD1	TRBV7-2	TRBJ1-6	NA	CASSSGQGGSPLHF	TGTGCCAGCAGCTCCGGACAGGGTGGCTCACCCCTCCACTTT
NA	TRBV28	TRBJ2-7	few	CASSFIGSYEQYF	TGTGCCAGCAGTTTTATAGGATCCTACGAGCAGTACTTC
NA	TRBV28	TRBJ2-3	many	CASSLLADTQYF	TGTGCCAGCAGCTTACTGGCAGATACGCAGTATTTT
NA	TRBV20-1	TRBJ2-5	many	CSARDPRGATETQYF	TGCAGTGCTAGGGACCCGAGGGGGGCCACAGAGACCCAGTACTTC
TRBD2	TRBV20-1	TRBJ2-5	few	CSASSGGPETQYF	TGCAGTGCTAGTTCGGGGGGTCCTGAGACCCAGTACTTC
NA	TRBV7-2	TRBJ2-7	NA	CASSFRYEQYF	TGTGCCAGCAGCTTCAGGTACGAGCAGTACTTC
NA	TRBV28	TRBJ1-4	NA	CASSLSEKLFF	TGTGCCAGCAGTTTGAGTGAAAAACTGTTTTTT
TRBD2	TRBV20-1	TRBJ2-5	few	CSAITSGETQYF	TGCAGTGCAATAACTAGCGGGGAGACCCAGTACTTC
TRBD2	TRBV23-1	TRBJ2-3	NA	CASSQSRASGVDTDTQYF	TGCGCCAGCAGTCAATCTAGGGCTAGCGGGGTCGACACAGATACGCAGTATTTT
NA	TRBV7-6	TRBJ2-7	many	CASSPRASYEQYF	TGTGCCAGCAGCCCCCGGGCCAGTTACGAGCAGTACTTC
NA	TRBV28	TRBJ2-7	many	CASSFFAGQGEQYF	TGTGCCAGCAGTTTTTTTGCCGGTCAGGGGGAGCAGTACTTC
NA	TRBV10-3	TRBJ2-3	once	CAISERNTQYF	TGTGCCATCAGTGAGAGGAATACGCAGTATTTT
NA	TRBV12-3/TRBV12-4	TRBJ1-4	many	CASSLLREPEKLFF	TGTGCCAGCAGTTTATTGAGGGAACCAGAAAAACTGTTTTTT
NA	TRBV7-3	TRBJ2-3	many	CASSLEGRGVDTQYF	TGTGCCAGCAGCTTAGAGGGCAGGGGAGTGGATACGCAGTATTTT
NA	TRBV2	TRBJ1-5	many	CASSGTVNQPQHF	TGTGCCAGCAGTGGGACTGTCAATCAGCCCCAGCATTTT
TRBD1	TRBV27	TRBJ2-1	few	CASSPTGQVEQFF	TGTGCCAGCAGTCCGACCGGACAGGTCGAGCAGTTCTTC
NA	TRBV6-5	TRBJ1-4	many	CASSWLGAPEKLFF	TGTGCCAGCAGTTGGCTGGGGGCTCCTGAAAAACTGTTTTTT
NA	TRBV5-1	TRBJ2-3	NA	CASSLVPSTDTQYF	TGCGCCAGCAGCTTGGTCCCAAGCACAGATACGCAGTATTTT
TRBD2	TRBV5-4	TRBJ2-1	few	CASSLGAGAFSYNEQFF	TGTGCCAGCAGCTTGGGAGCGGGGGCTTTCTCCTACAATGAGCAGTTCTTC
NA	TRBV29-1	TRBJ1-1	few	CSVDAGRYTEAFF	TGCAGCGTTGATGCAGGAAGATACACTGAAGCTTTCTTT
NA	TRBV7-2	TRBJ2-5	NA	CASSLQDGETQYF	TGTGCCAGCAGCTTGCAGGACGGGGAGACCCAGTACTTC
NA	TRBV19	TRBJ2-1	many	CASSRVAESSYNEQFF	TGTGCCAGTAGTCGGGTAGCGGAAAGCTCCTACAATGAGCAGTTCTTC
NA	TRBV29-1	TRBJ1-1	many	CSARRSTALNTEAFF	TGCAGCGCCCGACGTTCCACAGCGCTGAACACTGAAGCTTTCTTT
NA	TRBV14	TRBJ2-1	few	CASSQSPARAYNEQFF	TGTGCCAGCAGCCAATCCCCTGCCCGGGCATACAATGAGCAGTTCTTC
NA	TRBV19	TRBJ2-2	few	CATKTDANTGELFF	TGTGCCACCAAGACGGACGCGAACACCGGGGAGCTGTTTTTT
TRBD2	TRBV6-2/TRBV6-3	TRBJ2-1	NA	CASSQPPAGAGFF	TGTGCCAGCAGCCAGCCTCCAGCGGGAGCGGGGTTCTTC
NA	TRBV3-1	TRBJ2-3	few	CASSQDYYLRTQYF	TGTGCCAGCAGCCAAGATTATTACCTACGCACGCAGTATTTT
NA	TRBV7-9	TRBJ2-7	NA	CASSYGGLSEQYF	TGTGCCAGCAGCTATGGAGGGTTATCTGAGCAGTACTTC
NA	TRBV21-1	TRBJ2-3	NA	CASSKDSAGTGGTDTQYF	TGTGCCAGCAGCAAAGATTCTGCCGGGACAGGGGGCACAGATACGCAGTATTTT
TRBD1	TRBV19	TRBJ1-5	many	CASSSLDRGSNQPQHF	TGTGCCAGTAGTTCACTCGACAGGGGGAGCAATCAGCCCCAGCATTTT
TRBD1	TRBV11-2	TRBJ1-1	many	CASSSTRWQGVKAMNTEAFF	TGTGCCAGCAGCTCCACTCGCTGGCAGGGGGTGAAAGCGATGAACACTGAAGCTTTCTTT